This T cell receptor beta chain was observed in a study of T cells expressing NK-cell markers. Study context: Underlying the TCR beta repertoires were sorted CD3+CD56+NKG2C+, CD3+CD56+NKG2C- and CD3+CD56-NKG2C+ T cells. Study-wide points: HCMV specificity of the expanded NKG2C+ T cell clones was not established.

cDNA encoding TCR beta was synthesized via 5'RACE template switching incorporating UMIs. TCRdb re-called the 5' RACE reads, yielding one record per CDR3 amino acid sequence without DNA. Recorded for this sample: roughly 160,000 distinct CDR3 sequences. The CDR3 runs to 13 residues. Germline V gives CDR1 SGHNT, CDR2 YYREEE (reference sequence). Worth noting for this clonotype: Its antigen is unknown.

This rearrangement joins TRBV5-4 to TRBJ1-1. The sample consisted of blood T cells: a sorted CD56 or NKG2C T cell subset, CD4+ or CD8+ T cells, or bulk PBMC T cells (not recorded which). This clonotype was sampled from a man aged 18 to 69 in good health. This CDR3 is CASSWGQNTEAFF.